This record concerns one T cell receptor beta chain sequence. The table lists this clonotype with a few counts. Its recognized antigen is unknown. Within one base of it there is no much larger clone, and no base qualities were kept. The data derive from a study of blood T cells in healthy people across ages (dated by TCRdb to between 2014 and 2017). Study-level background: In model experiments, template switching captured roughly one uniquely barcoded TCR beta cDNA molecule for every two T cells. Donors were grouped into four age groups: young (average roughly 15 years), middle-aged (approximately 41), aged (roughly 67) and long-lived (around 80). Two additional independent replicas of 1 million unique cDNA reads from the same blood draw were analyzed for two donors (one aged 18 to 30 and one aged 80 or older). Using deep sequencing normalized with unique cDNA molecular identifiers, the study measured how TCR beta repertoire diversity changes with age.

Findings and caveats that apply to the study as a whole: Conclusive comparison of naive and antigen-experienced compartments was prevented by the profiling of bulk unsorted PBMCs. The CMV infection status of donors was not known, potentially confounding age-related changes in expanded clonotypes. Compared with the aged group, more naive CD4+ T cells, fewer expanded clones and increased TCR diversity were shown by the long-lived group, suggesting age selection. Observed TCR beta diversity per million T cells fell roughly linearly with age, and a significant reduction was already apparent by age around 40. Estimates of total diversity based on one million sequenced T cells were considered lower bounds and underestimates. A strong correlation was found between observed TCR beta diversity and the percentage of naive T cells measured by flow cytometry.

Donors were 39 systemically healthy Caucasian individuals from Russia aged about 6 to 100 years. Each donor gave 9 to 10 milliliters of peripheral blood, collected into EDTA-treated Vacutainer tubes. Ficoll-Paque density-gradient centrifugation was used to isolate PBMCs, with at least 6 million per sample. Total RNA, at least 6 micrograms per sample, was extracted from PBMCs with Trizol reagent. The percentages of naive CD45RAhigh/CD27high T cells were determined by flow cytometry on a PBMC aliquot from every donor. The library came from 5' RACE. TCRdb lists the instrument as Illumina HiSeq 2500. The second PCR ran for about 6 to 11 cycles and used a J-beta primer mix along with a sample-barcoded 5' primer. Each TCR beta cDNA molecule received a unique molecular identifier from a template-switch 5' adaptor carrying 12 random nucleotides. At least 3 million CDR3-containing paired-end reads were obtained from each sample. The Mint cDNA synthesis kit, primed by a TRBC-specific oligonucleotide, was used to synthesize first-strand cDNA from all RNA. After uracil-DNA glycosylase treatment, a first 18-cycle PCR used universal primers M1SS and BC2_uni_R on all cDNA. As for how the authors treated the data: For normalization, 1 million high-quality reads were randomly selected from each sample, with every read carrying a distinct molecular identifier. Reads sharing molecular identifiers were discarded rather than binned into consensus sequences. MiTCR, with a Q25 quality threshold and the strictest error-elimination algorithm, was used for CDR3 identification, clonotype clustering and error correction. A nonparametric unseen species model with Euler transformation was used to estimate lower-bound total TCR beta diversity. TCRdb itself trimmed the public reads at Q25 with fastp, ran MiXCR and retained productive beta chains. Each entry is one CDR3 protein sequence, shown with its most common DNA and genes. It is TCRdb's table, rather than the study itself, that gives the V and J calls and clone size. The sample data list about 930,000 distinct CDR3 sequences, and almost 30% of these were observed just once. Of the sample, approximately 10% falls within the top ten clones.

Its CDR3 holds 13 amino acids, cysteine through phenylalanine. Only the CDR3 portion is preserved as DNA: 39 bases, with reading frame beginning at the first base. In the germline V gene, CDR1 corresponds to SQVTM and CDR2 to ANQGSEA. The germline V and J ends show losses of 6 bases and 4 bases respectively, and no gene match explains 7 bases of the junction. These data were also reused for a study on T cells of mothers and their children. In that second paper, the authors write: Nine systemically healthy Caucasian individuals served as donors, namely three mothers together with their six children. cDNA synthesis used all of the extracted RNA, with 1.5 ug of RNA in each 15 ul reaction. Sample barcodes and 2-4 random nucleotides were added via the M1S primer in the second PCR. Over 9.5 million TCR beta CDR3 reads were obtained for each mother, and some 3.1 million reads were obtained for each child. Thymic selection similarly shapes TCR recombination output in related and unrelated pairs, with minor effect from inherited differences. Normalized repertoire overlap was always slightly but never significantly higher in related than unrelated mother-child pairs. Persistent microchimeric T cell clones were not detected, at a sensitivity of about 99 clones per million clonotypes. To look for features that set related mother-child pairs apart from unrelated individuals, the researchers ran deep NGS to compare the TCR beta repertoires of mothers and children. On average, the children were approximately 11 +/- 4 years old, while the mothers were approximately 41 +/- 4 years old. After adapters were ligated using NEBNext reagents, the libraries underwent 100+100 nt paired-end sequencing on an Illumina HiSeq 2000. Mother and child libraries were prepared a month apart and sequenced in separate runs to prevent cross-contamination. For each donor, somewhere between about 500,000 and 2,300,000 distinct TCR beta clonotypes were identified. Naive TCR beta clonotypes were estimated from low-frequency clonotypes matched to each donor's FACS-determined naive share, without sorting.

The sequence joins TRBV29-1 to TRBJ1-1, with 8 junctional bases fitting TRBD1. The clonotype was recovered from a woman aged 40 to 50 in good health. Sample: blood. The DNA sequence is as follows: TGCAGCGTCTGGGACAGGCTGGGCACTGAAGCTTTCTTT. Its product reads: CSVWDRLGTEAFF.